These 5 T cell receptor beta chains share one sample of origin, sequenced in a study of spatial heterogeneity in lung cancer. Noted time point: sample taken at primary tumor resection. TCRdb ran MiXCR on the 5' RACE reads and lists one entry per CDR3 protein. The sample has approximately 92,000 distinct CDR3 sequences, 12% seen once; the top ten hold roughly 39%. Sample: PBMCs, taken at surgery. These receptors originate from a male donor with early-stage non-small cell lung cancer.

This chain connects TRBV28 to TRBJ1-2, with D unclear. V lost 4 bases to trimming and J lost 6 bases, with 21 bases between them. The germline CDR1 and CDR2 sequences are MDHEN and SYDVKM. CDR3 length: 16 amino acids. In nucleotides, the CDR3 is TGTGCCAGCAGTTATCACCTCCGGTGGGGTCTGGATGGCTACACCTTC. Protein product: CASSYHLRWGLDGYTF.

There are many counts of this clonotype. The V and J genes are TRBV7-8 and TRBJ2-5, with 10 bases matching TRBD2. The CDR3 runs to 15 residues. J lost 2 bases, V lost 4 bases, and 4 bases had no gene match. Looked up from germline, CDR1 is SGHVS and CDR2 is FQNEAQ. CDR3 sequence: CASSSSSGGQETQYF. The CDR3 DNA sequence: TGTGCCAGCAGCTCTTCTAGCGGGGGTCAAGAGACCCAGTACTTC.

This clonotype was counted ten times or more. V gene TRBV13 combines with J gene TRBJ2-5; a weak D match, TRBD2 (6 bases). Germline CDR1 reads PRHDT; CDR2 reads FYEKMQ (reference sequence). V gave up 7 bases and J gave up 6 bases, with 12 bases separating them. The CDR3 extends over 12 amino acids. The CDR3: CASTLGGKTQYF. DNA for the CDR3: TGTGCCAGCACCCTGGGGGGAAAGACCCAGTACTTC.

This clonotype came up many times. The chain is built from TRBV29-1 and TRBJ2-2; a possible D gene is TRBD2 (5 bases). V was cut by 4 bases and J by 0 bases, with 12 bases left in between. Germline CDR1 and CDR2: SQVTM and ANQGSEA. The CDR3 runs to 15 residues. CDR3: CSVAEGRPNTGELFF. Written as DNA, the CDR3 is TGCAGCGTTGCTGAGGGCCGCCCGAACACCGGGGAGCTGTTTTTT.

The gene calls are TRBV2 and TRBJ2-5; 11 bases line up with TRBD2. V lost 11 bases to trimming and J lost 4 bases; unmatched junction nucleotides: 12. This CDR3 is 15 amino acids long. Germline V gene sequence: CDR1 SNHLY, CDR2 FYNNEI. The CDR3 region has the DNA TGTGCCTCAAAGCTACTAGCGGGAGTCCCAGAGACCCAGTACTTC. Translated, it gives CASKLLAGVPETQYF.